Each of the 12 T cell receptor beta chains below was sequenced from the same sample in a study of CD8 T cells in ankylosing spondylitis. Using its own MiXCR run on the 5' RACE reads, TCRdb lists one record per CDR3 protein. This table has about 250,000 distinct CDR3 sequences, around 32% appearing once. The source material was blood, either unsorted or a sorted T cell fraction (not recorded which). Receptor source: a male donor with ankylosing spondylitis or in good health (not recorded which).

This clonotype came up a few times. This chain uses TRBV20-1 with TRBJ2-7; D may match TRBD1 or TRBD2 (5 bases each). The germline CDR1 and CDR2 sequences are DFQATT and SNEGSKA (reference sequence). The CDR3 length is 13 residues. Trimming cost V 3 bases and J 5 bases, with 14 bases left between them. The CDR3 region is CSARGPYTNEQYF. As DNA, the CDR3 is TGCAGTGCTAGGGGACCCTATACCAACGAGCAGTACTTC.

In its sample, this clonotype was seen many times. The chain combines TRBV10-3 with TRBJ1-2, with D possibly TRBD1 on 6 matching bases. CDR1 is ENHRY, CDR2 SYGVKD, per germline. The CDR3 contains 15 residues. V lost 6 bases and J 0 bases, leaving 14 bases between the germline ends. As DNA, the CDR3 is TGTGCCATCAGGTCACAGGGTTCAGCTAACTATGGCTACACCTTC. This translates into CAIRSQGSANYGYTF.

This clonotype was seen only a few times. V usage is TRBV24-1 and J usage is TRBJ2-1, with TRBD1 matching 9 bases. After removal of 5 bases from V and 6 bases from J, the junction contained 7 bases not matched to a gene. The CDR3 loop spans 15 amino acids. Germline-derived CDR1 and CDR2 are KGHDR and SFDVKD. The CDR3 DNA reads TGTGCCACCAGTGGCGCGGGACAGGGCCGCAATGAGCAGTTCTTC. Protein: CATSGAGQGRNEQFF.

This chain uses TRBV20-1 with TRBJ1-3; D is unclear. CDR1 and CDR2 from the germline V gene are DFQATT and SNEGSKA (reference sequence). V shed 0 bases and J shed 3 bases, with 9 bases lying between them. This CDR3 spans 14 amino acids. The DNA of the CDR3 is TGCAGTGCTAGAGAGCAGACTAGTGGAAACACCATATATTTT. This gives the protein CSAREQTSGNTIYF.

This clonotype turned up a few times. V usage is TRBV20-1 and J usage is TRBJ2-5; 8 bases map to TRBD1. CDR3 length: 14 amino acids. Germline V gene lookup returns CDR1 DFQATT and CDR2 SNEGSKA (reference sequence). J lost 2 bases, V lost 6 bases, and 8 bases had no gene match. CDR3: CSADDRGRQETQYF. Here the CDR3 DNA reads TGCAGTGCCGACGACAGGGGTCGGCAAGAGACCCAGTACTTC.

The V call is TRBV7-2, the J call TRBJ1-2; tentative D call: TRBD1 (5 bases). V lost 7 bases and J lost 0, with 12 bases in between. The germline V gene encodes CDR1 SGHTA and CDR2 FQGNSA. The CDR3 spans 14 residues. The CDR3: CASTGDGANYGYTF. CDR3 nucleotides: TGTGCCAGCACCGGGGACGGAGCTAACTATGGCTACACCTTC. The full variable domain, rest sourced from reference TRBV7-2 and TRBJ1-2, is GAGVSQSPSNKVTEKGKDVELRCDPISGHTALYWYRQSLGQGLEFLIYFQGNSAPDKSGLPSDRFSAERTGGSVSTLTIQRTQQEDSAVYLCASTGDGANYGYTFGSGTRLTVV.

This sequence joins TRBV7-2 and TRBJ2-1, with D possibly TRBD1 on 6 matching bases. From germline, CDR1 is SGHTA and CDR2 FQGNSA. The CDR3 runs 14 residues. Trimming removed 3 bases at V and 4 bases at J, with 10 bases between. The CDR3 spells CASSLERGYNEQFF. The CDR3 coding sequence is TGTGCCAGCAGCTTGGAAAGGGGGTACAATGAGCAGTTCTTC.

This clonotype was seen just once. V usage is TRBV5-1 and J usage is TRBJ2-7; D is perhaps TRBD1 (7 bases). Deletions cut 4 bases from V and 3 bases from J, with 14 bases between. CDR1 and CDR2 from the germline V gene are SGHRS and YFSETQ. There are 14 residues in the CDR3. The CDR3 here is CASSPEGTDYEQYF. In DNA, the CDR3 is TGCGCCAGCAGCCCGGAGGGGACAGACTACGAGCAGTACTTC. Combining the CDR3 with reference TRBV5-1 and TRBJ2-7 gives the whole variable domain KAGVTQTPRYLIKTRGQQVTLSCSPISGHRSVSWYQQTPGQGLQFLFEYFSETQRNKGNFPGRFSGRQFSNSRSEMNVSTLELGDSALYLCASSPEGTDYEQYFGPGTRLTVT.

This chain links TRBV6-1 with TRBJ2-7; 8 nucleotides line up with TRBD1. The CDR3 spans 14 residues. V shed 6 bases and J 3 bases; nucleotides not matched to a gene: 7. Germline V gives CDR1 MNHNS, CDR2 SASEGT. DNA of the CDR3: TGTGCCAGCAGCCCAACAGGGGGGTACTACGAGCAGTACTTC. Residues: CASSPTGGYYEQYF.

The chain has TRBV29-1 and TRBJ1-2; TRBD1 matches at 7 bases. Germline V gives CDR1 SQVTM, CDR2 ANQGSEA. The trim removed 7 bases at V and 4 bases at J, leaving 9 bases unmatched. This CDR3 comprises 13 residues. CDR3 DNA: TGCAGCGCTCCGGACAGGACTCCCTATGGCTACACCTTC. Translated: CSAPDRTPYGYTF.

To note about this clonotype: With a much larger clone just one base away, this may be a read error. The chain joins TRBV10-3 to TRBJ2-5; D ambiguous. From germline, CDR1 is ENHRY and CDR2 SYGVKD. Trimming removed 2 bases at V and 6 bases at J, with 4 bases between. This CDR3 comprises 11 residues. CDR3 coding DNA: TGTGCCATCAGTGAGGGGCAGACCCAGTACTTC. Residues: CAISEGQTQYF.

In nucleotides, the CDR3 is TGCAGTGCTCCAAAACCTTCCGGGACACCTTCCAATGAGCAGTTCTTC. Translation: CSAPKPSGTPSNEQFF. This chain joins TRBV20-1 and TRBJ2-1; perhaps TRBD1 as D (6 bases). V lost 5 bases and J 6 bases, leaving 23 bases between the germline ends. The CDR3 has 16 amino acids. Germline-derived CDR1 and CDR2 are DFQATT and SNEGSKA (reference sequence).